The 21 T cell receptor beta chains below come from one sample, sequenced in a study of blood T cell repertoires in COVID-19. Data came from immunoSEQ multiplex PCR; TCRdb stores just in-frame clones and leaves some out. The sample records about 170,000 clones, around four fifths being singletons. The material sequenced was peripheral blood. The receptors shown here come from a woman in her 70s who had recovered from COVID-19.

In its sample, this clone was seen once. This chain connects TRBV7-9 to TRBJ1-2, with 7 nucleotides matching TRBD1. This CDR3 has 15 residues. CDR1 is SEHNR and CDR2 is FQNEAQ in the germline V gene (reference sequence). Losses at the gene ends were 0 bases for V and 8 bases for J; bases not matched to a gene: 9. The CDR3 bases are TGTGCCAGCAGCTTAGCTAAAACAGGGGTGAGGGGCTACACCTTC. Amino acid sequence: CASSLAKTGVRGYTF.

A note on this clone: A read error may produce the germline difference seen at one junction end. CDR3 region: CASSQGLAGSDTQYF. CDR3 nucleotide sequence: TGTGCTAGCTCGCAAGGGCTAGCGGGCTCAGATACGCAGTATTTT. The rearrangement joins TRBV18 to TRBJ2-3; 8 bases are shared with TRBD2. The V gene's germline CDR1 is KGHSH and CDR2 LQKENI. This CDR3 contains 15 residues.

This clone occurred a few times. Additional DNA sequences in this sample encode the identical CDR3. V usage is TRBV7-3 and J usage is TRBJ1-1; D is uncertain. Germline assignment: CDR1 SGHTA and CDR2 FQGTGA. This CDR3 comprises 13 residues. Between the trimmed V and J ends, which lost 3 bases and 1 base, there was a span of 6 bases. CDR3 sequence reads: CASSFSGNTEAFF. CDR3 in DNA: TGTGCCAGCAGCTTCTCGGGGAACACTGAAGCTTTCTTT. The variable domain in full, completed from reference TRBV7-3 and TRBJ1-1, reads GAGVSQTPSNKVTEKGKYVELRCDPISGHTALYWYRQSLGQGPEFLIYFQGTGAADDSGLPNDRFFAVRPEGSVSTLKIQRTERGDSAVYLCASSFSGNTEAFFGQGTRLTVV.

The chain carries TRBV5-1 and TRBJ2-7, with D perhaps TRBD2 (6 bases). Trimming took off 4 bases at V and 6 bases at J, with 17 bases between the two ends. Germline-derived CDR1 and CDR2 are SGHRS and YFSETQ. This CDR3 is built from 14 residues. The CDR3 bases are TGCGCCAGCAGCCCCCGCTCAGAGGGAGGCGAGCAGTACTTC. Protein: CASSPRSEGGEQYF.

This CDR3 is CASSEGRDSRGPDPYEQYF. The CDR3 DNA reads as TGCGCCAGCAGTGAAGGAAGGGACAGTCGGGGGCCGGACCCTTACGAGCAGTACTTC. This rearrangement joins TRBV10-1 to TRBJ2-7; D perhaps matches TRBD1 (7 bases). Germline CDR1 is WNHNN and CDR2 is SYGVQD (reference sequence). The V gene lost 3 bases and the J gene lost 4 bases, with 28 bases spanning the gap. The CDR3 extends over 19 amino acids.

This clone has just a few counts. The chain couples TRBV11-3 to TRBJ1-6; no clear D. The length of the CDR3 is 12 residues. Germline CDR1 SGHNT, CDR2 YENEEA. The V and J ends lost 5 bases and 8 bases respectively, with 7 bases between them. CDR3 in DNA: TGTGCCAGCAGCACCGGGGATTCACCCCTCCACTTT. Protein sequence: CASSTGDSPLHF.

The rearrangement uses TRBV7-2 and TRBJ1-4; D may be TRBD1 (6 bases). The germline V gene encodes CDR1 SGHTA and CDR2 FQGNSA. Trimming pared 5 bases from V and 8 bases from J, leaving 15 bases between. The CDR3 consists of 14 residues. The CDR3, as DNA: TGTGCCAGCAGCCTCCGGGGGGGGCACGAAAAACTGTTTTTT. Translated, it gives CASSLRGGHEKLFF.

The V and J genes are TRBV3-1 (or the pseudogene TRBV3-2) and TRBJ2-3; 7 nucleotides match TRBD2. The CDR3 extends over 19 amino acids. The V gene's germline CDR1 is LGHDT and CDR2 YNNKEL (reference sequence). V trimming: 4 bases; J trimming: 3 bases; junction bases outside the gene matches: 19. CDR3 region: CASSPGLGRGREQTDTQYF. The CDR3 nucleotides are TGTGCCAGCAGCCCAGGATTGGGCCGAGGGCGGGAGCAAACAGATACGCAGTATTTT.

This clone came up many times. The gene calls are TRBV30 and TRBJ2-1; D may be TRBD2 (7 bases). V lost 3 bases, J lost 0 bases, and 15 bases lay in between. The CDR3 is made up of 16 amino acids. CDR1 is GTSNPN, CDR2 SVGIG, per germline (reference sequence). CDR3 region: CAWRGRGLTSYNEQFF. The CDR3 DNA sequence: TGTGCCTGGAGGGGGCGGGGGCTGACCTCCTACAATGAGCAGTTCTTC. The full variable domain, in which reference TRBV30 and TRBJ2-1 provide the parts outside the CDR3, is SQTIHQWPATLVQPVGSPLSLECTVEGTSNPNLYWYRQAAGRGLQLLFYSVGIGQISSEVPQNLSASRPQDRQFILSSKKLLLSDSGFYLCAWRGRGLTSYNEQFFGPGTRLTVL.

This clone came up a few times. For the CDR3, the DNA is TGTGCCTGGAGAGGGAGGACTATCCCAACCTACGAGCAGTACTTC. It encodes CAWRGRTIPTYEQYF. This chain joins TRBV30 and TRBJ2-7; possible D gene TRBD2, 6 bases. The germline V and J ends were trimmed by 3 bases and 2 bases, with 17 bases remaining between them. This CDR3 has 15 amino acids. Germline V CDR1 and CDR2: GTSNPN, SVGIG (reference sequence).

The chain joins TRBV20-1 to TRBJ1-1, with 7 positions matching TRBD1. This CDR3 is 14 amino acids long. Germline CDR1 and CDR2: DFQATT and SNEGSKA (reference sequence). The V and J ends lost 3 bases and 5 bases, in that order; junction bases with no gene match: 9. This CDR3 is CSASWAGGGTEAFF. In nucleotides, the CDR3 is TGCAGTGCTAGTTGGGCAGGGGGTGGAACTGAAGCTTTCTTT.

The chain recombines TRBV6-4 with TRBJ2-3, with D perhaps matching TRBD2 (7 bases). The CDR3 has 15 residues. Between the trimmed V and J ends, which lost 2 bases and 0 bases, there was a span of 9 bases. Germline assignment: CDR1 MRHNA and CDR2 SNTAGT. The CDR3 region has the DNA TGTGCCAGCAGTGACGGGGGGGCTAGCACAGATACGCAGTATTTT. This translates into CASSDGGASTDTQYF.

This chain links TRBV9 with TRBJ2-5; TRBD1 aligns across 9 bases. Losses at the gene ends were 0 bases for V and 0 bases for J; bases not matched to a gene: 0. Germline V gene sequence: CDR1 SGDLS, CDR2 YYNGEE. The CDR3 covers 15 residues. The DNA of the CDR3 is TGTGCCAGCAGCGTAGGGACAGGGGACCAAGAGACCCAGTACTTC. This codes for CASSVGTGDQETQYF.

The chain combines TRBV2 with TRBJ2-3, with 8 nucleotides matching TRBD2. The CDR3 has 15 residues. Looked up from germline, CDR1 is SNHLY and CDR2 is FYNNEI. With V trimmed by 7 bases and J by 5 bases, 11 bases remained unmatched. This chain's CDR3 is CASTLSGEGQDTQYF. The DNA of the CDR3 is TGTGCCAGCACTCTTAGCGGGGAGGGACAAGATACGCAGTATTTT. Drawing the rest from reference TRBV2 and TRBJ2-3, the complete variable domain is EPEVTQTPSHQVTQMGQEVILRCVPISNHLYFYWYRQILGQKVEFLVSFYNNEISEKSEIFDDQFSVERPDGSNFTLKIRSTKLEDSAMYFCASTLSGEGQDTQYFGPGTRLTVL.

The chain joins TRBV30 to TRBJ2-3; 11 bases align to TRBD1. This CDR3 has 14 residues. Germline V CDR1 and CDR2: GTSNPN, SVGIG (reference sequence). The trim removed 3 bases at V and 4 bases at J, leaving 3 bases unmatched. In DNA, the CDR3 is TGTGCCTGGAGCCGGGGACAGGGGGCAGATACGCAGTATTTT. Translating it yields CAWSRGQGADTQYF.

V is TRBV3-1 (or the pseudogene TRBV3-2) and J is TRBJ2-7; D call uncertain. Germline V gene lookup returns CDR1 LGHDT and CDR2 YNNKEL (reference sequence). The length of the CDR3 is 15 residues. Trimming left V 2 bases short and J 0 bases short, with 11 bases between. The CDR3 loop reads CASSQSFGTSYEQYF. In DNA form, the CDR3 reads TGTGCCAGCAGCCAATCGTTTGGCACCTCCTACGAGCAGTACTTC.

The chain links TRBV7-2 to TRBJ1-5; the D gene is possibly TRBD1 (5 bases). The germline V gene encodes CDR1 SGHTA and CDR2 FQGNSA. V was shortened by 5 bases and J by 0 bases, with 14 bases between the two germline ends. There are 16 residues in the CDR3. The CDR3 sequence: CASSGGGGDSNQPQHF. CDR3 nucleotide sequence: TGTGCCAGCAGCGGCGGGGGTGGGGATAGCAATCAGCCCCAGCATTTT.

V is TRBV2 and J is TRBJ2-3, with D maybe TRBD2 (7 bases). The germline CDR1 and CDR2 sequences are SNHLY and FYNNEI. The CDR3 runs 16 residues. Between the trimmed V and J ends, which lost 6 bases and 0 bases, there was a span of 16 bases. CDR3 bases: TGTGCCAGCAGCGTAACTGCGGGGGCTAGCACAGATACGCAGTATTTT. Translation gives CASSVTAGASTDTQYF.

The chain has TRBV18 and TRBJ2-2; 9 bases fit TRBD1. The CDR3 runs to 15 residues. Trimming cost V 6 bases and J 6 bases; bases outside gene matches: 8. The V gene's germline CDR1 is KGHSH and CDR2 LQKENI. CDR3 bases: TGTGCCAGCTCCCCCCCGGGACAGGGCCCCGGGGAGCTGTTTTTT. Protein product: CASSPPGQGPGELFF. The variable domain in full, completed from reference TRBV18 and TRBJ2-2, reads NAGVMQNPRHLVRRRGQEARLRCSPMKGHSHVYWYRQLPEEGLKFMVYLQKENIIDESGMPKERFSAEFPKEGPSILRIQQVVRGDSAAYFCASSPPGQGPGELFFGEGSRLTVL.

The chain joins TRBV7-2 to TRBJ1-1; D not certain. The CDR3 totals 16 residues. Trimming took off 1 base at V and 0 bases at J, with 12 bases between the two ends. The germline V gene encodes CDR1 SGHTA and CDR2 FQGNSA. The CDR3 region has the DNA TGTGCCAGCAGCTTAGTTGGCGGAACCATGAACACTGAAGCTTTCTTT. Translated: CASSLVGGTMNTEAFF.

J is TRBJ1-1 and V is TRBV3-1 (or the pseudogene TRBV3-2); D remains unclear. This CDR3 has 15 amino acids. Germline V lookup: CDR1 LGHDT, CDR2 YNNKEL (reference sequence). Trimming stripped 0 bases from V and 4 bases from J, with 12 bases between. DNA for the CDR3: TGTGCCAGCAGCCAAGATGCGAGGGAAGGCACTGAAGCTTTCTTT. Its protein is CASSQDAREGTEAFF.